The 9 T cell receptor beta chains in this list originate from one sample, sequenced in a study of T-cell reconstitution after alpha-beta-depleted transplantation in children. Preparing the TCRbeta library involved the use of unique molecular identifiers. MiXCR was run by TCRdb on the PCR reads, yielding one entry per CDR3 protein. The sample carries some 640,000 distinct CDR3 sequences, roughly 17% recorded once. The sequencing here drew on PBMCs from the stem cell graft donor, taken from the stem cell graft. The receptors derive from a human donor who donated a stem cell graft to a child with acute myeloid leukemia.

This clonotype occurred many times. Written as DNA, the CDR3 is TGTGCCAGCAGCTCCAAAGGCTTCTATGGCTACACCTTC. Amino acids: CASSSKGFYGYTF. The rearrangement joins TRBV5-6 to TRBJ1-2; the D is unclear. Germline CDR1 reads SGHDT; CDR2 reads YYEEEE. CDR3 length: 13 residues. V lost 3 bases and J lost 4, with 10 bases in between.

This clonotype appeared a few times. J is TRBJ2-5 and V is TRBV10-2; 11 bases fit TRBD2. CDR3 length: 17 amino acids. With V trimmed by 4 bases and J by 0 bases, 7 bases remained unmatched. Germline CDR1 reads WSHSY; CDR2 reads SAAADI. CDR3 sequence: CASSGTSGLPYQETQYF. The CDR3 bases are TGCGCCAGCAGTGGGACTAGCGGGCTACCGTACCAAGAGACCCAGTACTTC.

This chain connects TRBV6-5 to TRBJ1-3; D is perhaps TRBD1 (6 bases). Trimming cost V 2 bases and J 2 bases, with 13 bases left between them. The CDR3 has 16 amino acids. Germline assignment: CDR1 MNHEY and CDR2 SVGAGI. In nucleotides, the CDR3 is TGTGCCAGCAGTTACAGGGGGGGACGGCCTGGAAACACCATATATTTT. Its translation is CASSYRGGRPGNTIYF.

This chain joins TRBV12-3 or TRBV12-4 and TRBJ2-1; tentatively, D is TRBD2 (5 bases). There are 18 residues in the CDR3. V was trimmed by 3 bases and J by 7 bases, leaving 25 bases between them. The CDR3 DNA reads TGTGCCAGCAGTTTCGGGATAATCGGGTCTAGATTTAGTAATGAGCAGTTCTTC. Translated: CASSFGIIGSRFSNEQFF.

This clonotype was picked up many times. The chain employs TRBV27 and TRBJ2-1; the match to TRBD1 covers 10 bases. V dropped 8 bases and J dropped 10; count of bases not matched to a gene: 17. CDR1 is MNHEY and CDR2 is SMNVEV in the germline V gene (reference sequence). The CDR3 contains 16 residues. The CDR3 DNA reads TGTGCCAGCTGGTTACCCGGGACAGGGGTAAATAGCGAGCAGTTCTTC. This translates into CASWLPGTGVNSEQFF.

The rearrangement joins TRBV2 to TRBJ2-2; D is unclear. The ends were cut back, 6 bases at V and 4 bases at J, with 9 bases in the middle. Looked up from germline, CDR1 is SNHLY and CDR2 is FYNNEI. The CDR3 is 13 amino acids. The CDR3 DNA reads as TGTGCCAGCAGGACCTTCTTCACCGGGGAGCTGTTTTTT. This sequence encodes CASRTFFTGELFF.

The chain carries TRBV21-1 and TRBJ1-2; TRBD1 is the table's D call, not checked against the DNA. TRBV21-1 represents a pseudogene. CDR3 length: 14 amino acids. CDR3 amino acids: CASSVRDPNVGYTF. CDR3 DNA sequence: TGTGCCAGCAGCGTCCGGGACCCCAACGTTGGCTACACCTTC.

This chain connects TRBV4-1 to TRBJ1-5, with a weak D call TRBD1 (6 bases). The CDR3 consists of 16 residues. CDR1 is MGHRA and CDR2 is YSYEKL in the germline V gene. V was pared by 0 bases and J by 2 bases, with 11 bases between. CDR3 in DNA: TGCGCCAGCAGCCAAGAGGGACAAGAAGGCAATCAGCCCCAGCATTTT. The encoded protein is CASSQEGQEGNQPQHF.

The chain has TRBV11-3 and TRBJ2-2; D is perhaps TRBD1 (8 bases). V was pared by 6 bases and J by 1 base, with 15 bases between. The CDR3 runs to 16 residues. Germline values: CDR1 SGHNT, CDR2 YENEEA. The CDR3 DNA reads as TGTGCCAGCAGGTTCTACAGGGGGGGGAACACCGGGGAGCTGTTTTTT. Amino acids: CASRFYRGGNTGELFF.